This TCR beta chain was captured by sequencing in a study of response to subunit inactivated influenza vaccine. Overall study results and limits: The study's authors posited that every seasonal influenza vaccination enlists few new T cells.

This clonotype was found a few times. Antigen specificity is unknown. Trimming stripped 0 bases from V and 0 bases from J, with 11 bases between. This CDR3 is built from 16 residues. TCRdb redid the calling of the RT-PCR reads with MiXCR, one entry per CDR3 protein. This sample has about 300,000 distinct CDR3 sequences, with roughly 20% found just once. The genes are TRBV12-3 or TRBV12-4 and TRBJ1-2, with a weak D call TRBD1 (5 bases). This specimen was PBMCs from blood, taken less than 22 months after vaccination. This sequence originates from a man aged 45 to 70 who received an inactivated influenza vaccine. The CDR3 nucleotides are TGTGCCAGCAGTTTAGCCTCGACAGTGGCTAACTATGGCTACACCTTC. Its translation is CASSLASTVANYGYTF.